This T cell receptor beta chain is drawn from a study of T cell responses to AZD1222 COVID-19 vaccine. Germline CDR1 is SGHAT and CDR2 is FQNNGV. The CDR3 has 14 amino acids. The V and J ends lost 5 bases and 6 bases, in that order; junction bases with no gene match: 7. Sequencing used immunoSEQ multiplex PCR; TCRdb keeps in-frame clones, though not all of them. There are around 150,000 clones in the sample; roughly 90% occur only once, and 1.5% to 2% lies in the top ten. The source material was peripheral blood, sampled on day 0 of AZD1222 vaccination. The clonotype originates from an adult in good health. The V and J genes are TRBV11-2 and TRBJ1-5; 7 bases align to TRBD1. In nucleotides, the CDR3 is TGTGCCAGCAGCCACACAGGGGTACGTCAGCCCCAGCATTTT. Translation gives CASSHTGVRQPQHF.